One and the same sample provided the 21 T cell receptor beta chains below, sequenced in a study of patients and donors after allogeneic stem cell transplantation. TCRdb ran MiXCR on the RT-PCR reads and lists one entry per CDR3 protein. Among some 960,000 distinct CDR3 sequences listed, roughly 17% were seen once. Sequenced input: blood, either unsorted or a sorted T cell fraction (not recorded which). These receptors came from a human donor who was either an allogeneic HSCT recipient or a stem cell or donor lymphocyte infusion donor (not recorded which). It is not recorded whose cells these are; they may come from a transplant donor.

This clonotype has a handful of counts. The V gene is TRBV20-1, the J gene TRBJ2-3, with unresolved D. The CDR3 sequence is 15 residues long. Germline CDR1 is DFQATT and CDR2 is SNEGSKA (reference sequence). V lost 6 bases and J 6 bases, leaving 22 bases between the germline ends. CDR3 residues: CSATRTPQLADTQYF. Here the CDR3 DNA reads TGCAGTGCCACCCGGACCCCACAATTGGCCGATACGCAGTATTTT.

This clonotype turned up a few times. This chain links TRBV3-1 with TRBJ1-1; 8 bases fit TRBD1. Per germline, CDR1 LGHDT and CDR2 YNNKEL (reference sequence). V gave up 5 bases and J gave up 4 bases; unmatched junction bases: 6. This CDR3 region has 14 residues. The CDR3 nucleotides are TGTGCCAGCAGCACGACAGGGGACGGCACTGAAGCTTTCTTT. Its translation is CASSTTGDGTEAFF.

The rearrangement links TRBV6-1 to TRBJ2-1; 13 nucleotides align to TRBD2. Looked up from germline, CDR1 is MNHNS and CDR2 is SASEGT. Trimming removed 5 bases from V and 5 bases from J; junction bases left unmatched: 3. The CDR3 extends over 15 amino acids. The CDR3 protein is CASSTGTSGNNEQFF. DNA of the CDR3: TGTGCCAGCAGTACCGGGACTAGCGGGAACAATGAGCAGTTCTTC.

Only a few counts were recorded for this clonotype. The chain combines TRBV12-3 or TRBV12-4 with TRBJ2-5; 13 bases fit TRBD2. The CDR3 runs to 16 residues. Trimming cost V 1 base and J 4 bases; bases outside gene matches: 3. CDR3 region: CASSLGTSGRGETQYF. CDR3 nucleotide sequence: TGTGCCAGCAGTTTAGGGACTAGCGGGAGAGGAGAGACCCAGTACTTC.

This chain joins TRBV6-9 and TRBJ2-3; 8 bases map to TRBD2. The CDR3 has 13 residues. The junction had 7 bases not matched to a gene; V was cut back by 8 bases and J by 6 bases. Germline lookup yields CDR1 MNHGY and CDR2 SVAAGI. Here the CDR3 DNA reads TGTGCCAGCTCCGGGGGGGGCCGCGATACGCAGTATTTT. This sequence encodes CASSGGGRDTQYF.

This clonotype was detected only a few times. The chain recombines TRBV29-1 with TRBJ1-5; 10 nucleotides match TRBD1. Germline V gene sequence: CDR1 SQVTM, CDR2 ANQGSEA. V shed 4 bases, J shed 7 bases, and the junction held 1 base outside the gene matches. The CDR3 length is 12 residues. The CDR3: CSVGTGGQPQHF. CDR3 coding DNA: TGCAGCGTTGGGACAGGGGGGCAGCCCCAGCATTTT.

This clonotype occurred a few times. The gene calls are TRBV6-1 and TRBJ2-1; D is undetermined. Deletions cut 7 bases from V and 1 base from J, with 11 bases between. CDR3 size: 14 residues. Looked up from germline, CDR1 is MNHNS and CDR2 is SASEGT. CDR3 in amino acids: CASMGTASYNEQFF. Written as DNA, the CDR3 is TGTGCCAGCATGGGCACGGCATCCTACAATGAGCAGTTCTTC.

CDR3 DNA: TGCAGCGTTGAAGATCTTGGGAGGGGTACTAATGAAAAACTGTTTTTT. Translated, it gives CSVEDLGRGTNEKLFF. The chain employs TRBV29-1 and TRBJ1-4; possibly TRBD1 for D (5 bases). This CDR3 is 16 amino acids long. Deletions cut 0 bases from V and 2 bases from J, with 13 bases between. Germline lookup yields CDR1 SQVTM and CDR2 ANQGSEA.

In this sample, this clonotype turned up a few times. The chain links TRBV19 to TRBJ2-3, with 7 bases aligning to TRBD2. The trim removed 7 bases at V and 6 bases at J, leaving 16 bases unmatched. Germline assignment: CDR1 LNHDA and CDR2 SQIVND (reference sequence). The CDR3 has 16 residues. CDR3 DNA: TGTGCCAGTACCGCTAGGCGGGGGTCCTCGGTGGATACGCAGTATTTT. Translation: CASTARRGSSVDTQYF.

This chain joins TRBV12-3 or TRBV12-4 and TRBJ1-6; D is perhaps TRBD1 (5 bases). V gave up 5 bases and J gave up 9 bases, with 14 bases separating them. The CDR3 runs to 14 residues. The CDR3 DNA sequence: TGTGCCAGCAGTCTAAAGAGACAGATTTCACCCCTCCACTTT. This sequence encodes CASSLKRQISPLHF.

The gene calls are TRBV12-3 or TRBV12-4 and TRBJ1-2; D is uncertain. The CDR3 runs 15 residues. Deletions cut 5 bases from V and 0 bases from J, with 13 bases between. In DNA form, the CDR3 reads TGTGCCAGCAGTAGAGGGAAGACCTCTAACTATGGCTACACCTTC. Translated: CASSRGKTSNYGYTF.

This clonotype was seen a handful of times. This sequence joins TRBV7-3 and TRBJ2-3; no clear D. Germline V gives CDR1 SGHTA, CDR2 FQGTGA. V gave up 1 base and J gave up 2 bases, with 7 bases separating them. The CDR3 covers 14 residues. The CDR3 loop is CASSLIDNTDTQYF. The CDR3 DNA reads as TGTGCCAGCAGCTTAATAGACAACACAGATACGCAGTATTTT.

In this sample, this clonotype turned up many times. V is TRBV20-1 and J is TRBJ2-4; 7 bases are a match to TRBD1. Trimming took 0 bases from V and 0 from J; bases not matched to a gene: 8. The CDR3 is made up of 17 amino acids. CDR1 and CDR2 (germline): DFQATT, SNEGSKA (reference sequence). The CDR3 sequence is CSARDTTGSLAKNIQYF. As DNA, the CDR3 is TGCAGTGCTAGAGACACGACAGGGTCTTTAGCCAAAAACATTCAGTACTTC.

V gene TRBV20-1 combines with J gene TRBJ1-2; D is ambiguous. Trimming removed 1 base from V and 2 bases from J, with 8 bases in between. CDR1 DFQATT and CDR2 SNEGSKA come from the germline V gene (reference sequence). This CDR3 has 13 residues. This CDR3 is CSARGSDNYGYTF. The CDR3 region has the DNA TGCAGTGCTAGAGGTTCAGACAACTATGGCTACACCTTC.

This clonotype was counted between two and nine times. The gene calls are TRBV29-1 and TRBJ1-2, with D possibly TRBD1 on 5 matching bases. V was clipped by 5 bases and J by 6 bases, with 13 bases between them. The germline V gene encodes CDR1 SQVTM and CDR2 ANQGSEA. The CDR3 extends over 12 amino acids. The CDR3 bases are TGCAGCGTTATATCACGGGGGGATGGCTACACCTTC. It is translated as CSVISRGDGYTF.

The chain uses TRBV4-1 and TRBJ1-3; TRBD1 matches 11 bases. V was pared by 4 bases and J by 1 base, with 6 bases of the junction left unmatched. Germline assignment: CDR1 MGHRA and CDR2 YSYEKL. The CDR3 covers 17 residues. CDR3 sequence (DNA): TGCGCCAGCAGCCCTACGGACAGGGGGCTTTCTGGAAACACCATATATTTT. This gives the protein CASSPTDRGLSGNTIYF.

This chain joins TRBV19 and TRBJ2-4, with 8 positions matching TRBD1. This CDR3 has 16 amino acids. Germline V gene lookup returns CDR1 LNHDA and CDR2 SQIVND (reference sequence). V lost 3 bases to trimming and J lost 1 base; unmatched junction nucleotides: 5. The CDR3 loop reads CASSIRGRMAKNIQYF. As DNA, the CDR3 is TGTGCCAGTAGTATCAGGGGGCGCATGGCCAAAAACATTCAGTACTTC.

As for this clonotype: Possible read error: a much larger clone is one base away. A read error is likely, as this CDR3 ends without the conserved phenylalanine or tryptophan. The rearrangement links TRBV12-3 or TRBV12-4 to TRBJ2-7; TRBD1 might be the D (5 bases). The CDR3 has 13 residues. V gave up 6 bases and J gave up 2 bases, with 11 bases separating them. The CDR3 here is CASRGQEAYEQYS. The CDR3 DNA follows: TGTGCCAGCAGAGGACAAGAGGCCTACGAGCAGTACTCC.

This clonotype showed up just a few times. The chain has TRBV7-2 and TRBJ2-7; 9 bases align to TRBD2. Germline V gene data show CDR1 as SGHTA and CDR2 as FQGNSA. The CDR3 length is 14 residues. J was trimmed by 3 bases and V by 7 bases; bases with no gene match: 7. For the CDR3, the DNA is TGTGCCAGCAAAACTAGCGGGTGGGACTACGAGCAGTACTTC. Translated, it gives CASKTSGWDYEQYF.

In its sample, this clonotype was seen a few times. The chain recombines TRBV5-1 with TRBJ2-7; 7 bases fit TRBD1. Germline CDR1 SGHRS, CDR2 YFSETQ. This CDR3 is built from 13 residues. Trimming took 2 bases from V and 6 from J; bases not matched to a gene: 5. The CDR3 here is CASSLGDSPEQYF. The DNA of the CDR3 is TGCGCCAGCAGCTTAGGGGACAGTCCCGAGCAGTACTTC.

The rearrangement links TRBV24-1 to TRBJ2-7; TRBD1 matches 12 bases. Germline CDR1 is KGHDR and CDR2 is SFDVKD. After removal of 2 bases from V and 5 bases from J, the junction contained 3 bases not matched to a gene. This CDR3 region has 15 residues. CDR3 region: CATSDSGTGGDEQYF. In nucleotides, the CDR3 is TGTGCCACCAGTGATTCAGGGACAGGGGGCGACGAGCAGTACTTC.